This TCR beta chain was found in a study of blood T cell repertoires in COVID-19. Study summary: Sources were T cells, B-cell-depleted T cells, or PBMCs; the material itself was cDNA or gDNA.

Generated by immunoSEQ multiplex PCR, the TCRdb table keeps only in-frame clones and is missing some. This table has nearly 70,000 clones, approximately 82% appearing once. The specimen was peripheral blood. The TCR comes from a woman older than 75 with acute or convalescent COVID-19.

DNA for the CDR3: TGCGCCAGCAGCTTGGCGGGACCCCAAACCGGGACAGGGTTTGGCTACACCTTC. Translation gives CASSLAGPQTGTGFGYTF. The chain uses TRBV5-1 and TRBJ1-2; TRBD1 matches 9 bases. The V gene's germline CDR1 is SGHRS and CDR2 YFSETQ. Trimming at V came to 0 bases and at J to 7 bases, leaving 16 bases not matched to a gene. CDR3 length: 18 residues.